This section outlines one T cell receptor beta chain sequence together with its context. The target antigen is unknown. This sample was included in a study of cytomegalovirus exposure and HLA in healthy donors. General study points: Later on, an analysis showed TCR association rates differing by HLA locus, with DRB1 the most and HLA-C the fewest. One later analysis reportedly identified an Asian-associated ancestry cluster that showed fewer N-insertions than the roughly 670-donor mean. TCR beta V segments were, for the most part, productive about 87% or about 30% of the time in an earlier analysis.

The germline V gene has CDR1 LNHDA and CDR2 SQIVND (reference sequence). V shed 3 bases, J shed 10 bases, and the junction held 8 bases outside the gene matches. This CDR3 is built from 14 residues. Primers for the PCR totalled 60 Vbeta and 13 Jbeta. Assay: immunoSEQ multiplex PCR; the TCRdb copy retains only in-frame clones and omits some. The sample shows about 150,000 clones, 65% to 85% of them seen only once. The clonotype originates from a male donor in good health and CMV-seropositive. Sequencing used PBMCs. The rearrangement joins TRBV19 to TRBJ1-4; TRBD1 matches 7 bases. The CDR3 nucleotides are TGTGCCAGTAGTATGACAGGGTTGAGTGGAAAACTGTTTTTT. Translated, it gives CASSMTGLSGKLFF.